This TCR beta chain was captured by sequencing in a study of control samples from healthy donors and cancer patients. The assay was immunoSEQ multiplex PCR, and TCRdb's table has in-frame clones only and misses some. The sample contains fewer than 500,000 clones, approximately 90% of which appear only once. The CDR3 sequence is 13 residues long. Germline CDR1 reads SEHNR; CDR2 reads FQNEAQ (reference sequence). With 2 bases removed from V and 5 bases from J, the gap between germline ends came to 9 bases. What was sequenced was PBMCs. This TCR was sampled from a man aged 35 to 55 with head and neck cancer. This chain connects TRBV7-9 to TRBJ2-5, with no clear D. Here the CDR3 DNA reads TGTGCCAGCAGCTTACCCGCGTTGGAGACCCAGTACTTC. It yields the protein CASSLPALETQYF.